This TCR beta chain was profiled in a study of CXCR3-negative and CXCR3-positive naive CD8 T cells. The CDR3 loop spans 16 amino acids. Worth noting for this clonotype: The target antigen is unknown.

The study made its TRB cDNA libraries by 5' RACE, adding UMI labels. TCRdb reprocessed the 5' RACE reads, with one entry per CDR3 protein and no DNA. This listing includes about 140,000 distinct CDR3 sequences. Regarding the study as a whole: CXCR3-positive naive cells carried more hydrophobic TRB CDR3s than CXCR3-negative naive cells did. Much lower diversity was found in memory CD8+ cells, while both naive subsets had comparably high diversity. No difference in surface CD5 was seen between naive subsets, and TCR strength was inferred from TRB CDR3 properties.

V gene TRBV12-3 or TRBV12-4 combines with J gene TRBJ2-1; the TCRdb D gene call, TRBD2, has no DNA to confirm it. The source material was naive CXCR3+ CD8+ T cells from blood. Sample subset: CD45RO-CCR7+CD27+CD95- naive CD8+ T cells expressing CXCR3 (TNR3+). This receptor was taken from a human donor in good health. Some clones in this sample may be carry-over from other donors' samples. CDR3 region: CASSSTMGSDPNEQFF.